These 9 T cell receptor beta chains came from one sample sequenced in a study of CD8 T cells in ankylosing spondylitis. TCRdb re-called the 5' RACE reads with MiXCR, one entry per CDR3 protein. In the table there are around 130,000 distinct CDR3 sequences, over 6% of which are singletons. Sequenced: blood, either unsorted or a sorted T cell fraction (not recorded which). These receptors were obtained from a male donor with ankylosing spondylitis or in good health (not recorded which).

In its sample, this clonotype was seen many times. This rearrangement joins TRBV7-2 to TRBJ2-3, with a weak D call TRBD2 (6 bases). The CDR3 contains 16 residues. Between the trimmed V and J ends, which lost 4 bases and 2 bases, there was a span of 16 bases. CDR1 and CDR2 from the germline V gene are SGHTA and FQGNSA. The CDR3 DNA follows: TGTGCCAGCAGCTCGCAAGGGGCGGGGAACACAGATACGCAGTATTTT. It yields the protein CASSSQGAGNTDTQYF.

This clonotype was seen a handful of times. The chain employs TRBV11-2 and TRBJ1-1; D not certain. V lost 0 bases and J lost 1, with 9 bases in between. The CDR3 spans 15 residues. CDR1 and CDR2 from the germline V gene are SGHAT and FQNNGV. The CDR3, as DNA: TGTGCCAGCAGCTTAGAGGCGGTGGCGAACACTGAAGCTTTCTTT. Its protein product is CASSLEAVANTEAFF.

This clonotype was counted at least ten times. The chain couples TRBV5-1 to TRBJ2-3, with TRBD2 as a possible D gene (6 bases). The germline CDR1 and CDR2 sequences are SGHRS and YFSETQ. The germline V and J ends were trimmed by 4 bases and 6 bases, with 15 bases remaining between them. CDR3 size: 14 residues. The CDR3 DNA sequence: TGCGCCAGCAGCGGGGGACTGTTGAGCGATACGCAGTATTTT. Translating gives CASSGGLLSDTQYF.

This clonotype showed up many times. The chain couples TRBV5-1 to TRBJ1-5; no reliable D call. CDR3 size: 14 residues. Trimming took off 4 bases at V and 4 bases at J, with 12 bases between the two ends. Germline V gene sequence: CDR1 SGHRS, CDR2 YFSETQ. The CDR3 DNA is TGCGCCAGCAGCCCCTGGGGTTTGAATCAGCCCCAGCATTTT. It codes for CASSPWGLNQPQHF. Combining the CDR3 with reference TRBV5-1 and TRBJ1-5 gives the whole variable domain KAGVTQTPRYLIKTRGQQVTLSCSPISGHRSVSWYQQTPGQGLQFLFEYFSETQRNKGNFPGRFSGRQFSNSRSEMNVSTLELGDSALYLCASSPWGLNQPQHFGDGTRLSIL.

This clonotype was found many times. This sequence joins TRBV20-1 and TRBJ2-3, with D perhaps matching TRBD1 (6 bases). Trimming removed 6 bases from V and 4 bases from J, with 20 bases in between. Germline V gene data show CDR1 as DFQATT and CDR2 as SNEGSKA (reference sequence). CDR3 length equals 15 residues. DNA of the CDR3: TGCAGTGCCGCGGAGACAGGAATTGGTCCAGATACGCAGTATTTT. Translated, it gives CSAAETGIGPDTQYF.

In its sample, this clonotype was seen many times. This chain joins TRBV12-3 or TRBV12-4 and TRBJ2-1; a possible D gene is TRBD2 (5 bases). Trimming stripped 6 bases from V and 0 bases from J, with 18 bases between. This CDR3 is 17 amino acids long. The CDR3 spells CASSRKWEHSSYNEQFF. Here the CDR3 DNA reads TGTGCCAGCAGCAGGAAGTGGGAGCATAGCTCCTACAATGAGCAGTTCTTC.

This clonotype was counted at least ten times. V is TRBV5-1 and J is TRBJ2-1; TRBD2 matches 12 bases. The CDR3 spans 14 residues. With 2 bases clipped from V and 9 bases from J, the junction kept 3 bases outside the gene matches. Germline values: CDR1 SGHRS, CDR2 YFSETQ. The CDR3 sequence is CASSLRTSGIEQFF. In DNA, the CDR3 is TGCGCCAGCAGCTTAAGGACTAGCGGGATTGAGCAGTTCTTC.

This clonotype was observed a few times. One junction end does not reproduce the germline sequence, and a read error may be involved. This chain connects TRBV20-1 to TRBJ2-1, with 8 bases identical to TRBD2. The CDR3 totals 17 residues. From germline, CDR1 is DFQATT and CDR2 SNEGSKA (reference sequence). The CDR3 protein is CCARAIGGGWGYNEQFF. The CDR3 region has the DNA TGCTGTGCTAGAGCCATCGGGGGGGGCTGGGGCTACAATGAGCAGTTCTTC.

At least ten counts were recorded for this clonotype. The chain combines TRBV7-3 with TRBJ2-1, with D hard to call. V lost 4 bases and J 10 bases, leaving 20 bases between the germline ends. The CDR3 is 15 residues long. Per the germline V gene, CDR1 is SGHTA and CDR2 is FQGTGA. The CDR3 coding sequence is TGTGCCAGCAGCTCGTTCCCTACAAACACGATCGAGCAGTTCTTC. It yields the protein CASSSFPTNTIEQFF.